This TCR beta chain was identified in a study of blood T cell repertoires in COVID-19. As for the study in general: Samples came from the United States, Italy and Spain, spanning acute and convalescent COVID-19. T cells, B-cell-depleted T cells, or PBMCs provided the cDNA or gDNA that served as material.

Authors' data handling: Reference gene primer amplification gave nucleated cell count estimates. Sequenced by immunoSEQ multiplex PCR; TCRdb stores in-frame clones only, minus some. That table is the source of V, J and clone size, and D and trimming were worked out from the DNA. The table records roughly 80,000 clones, approximately 80% of them present only once. Material: peripheral blood. The receptor was isolated from a man in his 60s with active or convalescent COVID-19.

In nucleotides, the CDR3 is TGTGCCAGCACCTCCGGGGGGCTCGTGGAGACCCAGTACTTC. This encodes CASTSGGLVETQYF. V usage is TRBV7-9 and J usage is TRBJ2-5; tentatively, D is TRBD2 (7 bases). This CDR3 is built from 14 residues. Trimming cost V 7 bases and J 5 bases, with 17 bases left between them. CDR1 is SEHNR, CDR2 FQNEAQ, per germline (reference sequence).